The 11 T cell receptor beta chains given below trace back to one sample, sequenced in a study of OX40 agonist ivuxolimab in advanced cancers. Only in-frame clones appear in the TCRdb table, and some are missing; sequencing was by immunoSEQ multiplex PCR. The sample records some 48,000 clones, around 84% being singletons. The sample in question was CD4+ or CD8+ T cells sorted from blood, obtained in a trial of the OX40 agonist ivuxolimab. The receptors derive from an adult with an advanced solid tumor such as melanoma, head and neck, liver or kidney cancer.

This clone was seen only once. The CDR3 protein is CASRDRGGSPLHF. The CDR3 DNA reads as TGTGCCAGCAGAGACAGGGGGGGTTCACCCCTCCACTTT. The chain is built from TRBV6-1 and TRBJ1-6; TRBD1 aligns across 9 bases. Losses at the gene ends were 6 bases for V and 9 bases for J; bases not matched to a gene: 3. Germline V gene sequence: CDR1 MNHNS, CDR2 SASEGT. The CDR3 spans 13 residues.

This chain joins TRBV6-5 and TRBJ1-4; maybe TRBD1 (5 bases). Germline CDR1 MNHEY, CDR2 SVGAGI. Trimming cost V 1 base and J 3 bases, with 9 bases left between them. The CDR3 extends over 15 amino acids. This CDR3 is CASSYYSGANEKLFF. In nucleotides, the CDR3 is TGTGCCAGCAGTTACTATTCGGGGGCTAATGAAAAACTGTTTTTT.

The V and J genes are TRBV6-5 and TRBJ2-7, with D uncertain. Between the trimmed V and J ends, which lost 5 bases and 0 bases, there was a span of 8 bases. The CDR3 is made up of 13 amino acids. Germline CDR1 and CDR2: MNHEY and SVGAGI. DNA of the CDR3: TGTGCCAGCAGTCCAGAAACCTCCTACGAGCAGTACTTC. Residues: CASSPETSYEQYF.

V is TRBV6-5 and J is TRBJ2-1, with 7 bases lining up with TRBD2. In germline, CDR1 is MNHEY, CDR2 SVGAGI. The trim removed 5 bases at V and 7 bases at J, leaving 11 bases unmatched. The CDR3 covers 15 residues. The CDR3 here is CASSREGGRVNEQFF. Here the CDR3 DNA reads TGTGCCAGCAGTCGTGAGGGAGGGAGGGTAAATGAGCAGTTCTTC.

V is TRBV4-1 and J is TRBJ1-1; D is unclear. This CDR3 spans 14 amino acids. V was cut by 1 base and J by 8 bases, with 14 bases left in between. Germline V gives CDR1 MGHRA, CDR2 YSYEKL. The DNA of the CDR3 is TGCGCCAGCAGCCAAGGTCTGATGCTGACCGAAGCTTTCTTT. Encoded protein: CASSQGLMLTEAFF.

In this sample, this clone turned up a few times. The rearrangement links TRBV15 to TRBJ2-3, with D possibly TRBD2 on 7 matching bases. Germline-derived CDR1 and CDR2 are LNHNV and YYDKDF (reference sequence). This CDR3 has 16 amino acids. The V end lost 0 bases, the J end lost 4 bases, and 14 bases lay between the germline ends. The CDR3 sequence is CATSRERGGGSDTQYF. CDR3 DNA: TGTGCCACCAGCAGAGAGAGGGGGGGAGGGTCAGATACGCAGTATTTT.

This clone was counted ten times or more. In the same sample, other DNA sequences code for this CDR3. This sequence joins TRBV9 and TRBJ2-3; D is undetermined. This CDR3 has 15 amino acids. Germline lookup yields CDR1 SGDLS and CDR2 YYNGEE. V was shortened by 4 bases and J by 0 bases, with 12 bases between the two germline ends. CDR3: CASSSWTASTDTQYF. CDR3 nucleotides: TGTGCCAGCAGCTCCTGGACCGCTAGCACAGATACGCAGTATTTT. The full variable domain, in which reference TRBV9 and TRBJ2-3 provide the parts outside the CDR3, is DSGVTQTPKHLITATGQRVTLRCSPRSGDLSVYWYQQSLDQGLQFLIQYYNGEERAKGNILERFSAQQFPDLHSELNLSSLELGDSALYFCASSSWTASTDTQYFGPGTRLTVL.

This clone was detected only once. This chain links TRBV7-2 with TRBJ2-1; D unclear. Germline CDR1 reads SGHTA; CDR2 reads FQGNSA. The CDR3 consists of 17 residues. The V end was cut by 2 bases, the J end by 4 bases, with 18 bases between. CDR3 DNA: TGTGCCAGCAGCTTACGCAAGGGTATTTCAGTTTACAATGAGCAGTTCTTC. Protein product: CASSLRKGISVYNEQFF.

The chain recombines TRBV6-1 with TRBJ2-1; 9 nucleotides line up with TRBD2. Unmatched junction bases numbered 1, after V lost 4 bases and J lost 0 bases. The CDR3 is 15 residues long. The germline V gene encodes CDR1 MNHNS and CDR2 SASEGT. CDR3: CASSVSGSSYNEQFF. The CDR3 nucleotides read TGTGCCAGCAGTGTTAGCGGGAGCTCCTACAATGAGCAGTTCTTC.

This chain uses TRBV28 with TRBJ2-7, with D perhaps matching TRBD1 or TRBD2 (5 bases each). The CDR3 loop spans 18 amino acids. CDR1 is MDHEN and CDR2 is SYDVKM in the germline V gene. V was cut by 4 bases and J by 6 bases, with 28 bases left in between. The CDR3 loop reads CASSCGRGGTQGLCEQYF. DNA of the CDR3: TGTGCCAGCAGTTGCGGACGAGGTGGGACCCAAGGCCTATGCGAGCAGTACTTC.

The V call is TRBV27, the J call TRBJ2-5; D possibly corresponds to TRBD1 (6 bases). The J call is uncertain, as TRBJ2-7 better fits the DNA end. Germline V gene lookup returns CDR1 MNHEY and CDR2 SMNVEV (reference sequence). The CDR3 is made up of 11 amino acids. CDR3 sequence: CASRGQFEQYF. The CDR3 bases are TGTGCCAGCAGAGGACAGTTCGAGCAGTACTTC.